The present entry profiles one TCR beta chain with its context. TCRdb's copy holds only in-frame clones and misses some; the assay was immunoSEQ multiplex PCR. The sample includes a few hundred thousand clones, around 78% of them seen just once. This sample is part of a study of shared clonotypes between healthy human individuals. Study as a whole: The cohort comprised a couple of women and a few men. Their ages spanned 18 to 49 years.

For unsorted samples, genomic DNA was extracted from approximately 90 million PBMCs. CDR1 is MDHEN and CDR2 is SYDVKM in the germline V gene. The CDR3 has 12 amino acids. V gave up 2 bases and J gave up 5 bases, with 4 bases separating them. What was sequenced was PBMCs. The chain uses TRBV28 and TRBJ1-5; D not certain. This TCR was recovered from a woman aged 40 to 55 in good health. Some clones in this sample may be carry-over from other donors' samples. DNA of the CDR3: TGTGCCAGCAGTTTAACCGATCAGCCCCAGCATTTT. Translating it yields CASSLTDQPQHF.